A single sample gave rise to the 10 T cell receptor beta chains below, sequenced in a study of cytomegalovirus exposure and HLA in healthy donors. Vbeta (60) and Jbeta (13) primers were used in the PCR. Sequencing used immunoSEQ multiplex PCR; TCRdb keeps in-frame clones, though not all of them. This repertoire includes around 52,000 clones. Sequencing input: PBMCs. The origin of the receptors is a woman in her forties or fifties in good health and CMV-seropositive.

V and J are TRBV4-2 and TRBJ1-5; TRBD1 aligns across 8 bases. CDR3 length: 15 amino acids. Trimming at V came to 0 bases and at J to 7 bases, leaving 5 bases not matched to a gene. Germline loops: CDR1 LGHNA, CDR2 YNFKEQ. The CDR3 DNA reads TGTGCCAGCAGCCAAGATTTACCAGGGGGCCAGCCCCAGCATTTT. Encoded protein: CASSQDLPGGQPQHF.

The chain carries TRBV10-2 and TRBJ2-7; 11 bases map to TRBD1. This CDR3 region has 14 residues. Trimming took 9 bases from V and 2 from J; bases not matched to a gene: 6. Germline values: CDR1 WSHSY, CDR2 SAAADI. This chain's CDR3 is CASRGTGGTYEQYF. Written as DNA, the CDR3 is TGCGCCAGTCGAGGGACAGGGGGAACCTACGAGCAGTACTTC.

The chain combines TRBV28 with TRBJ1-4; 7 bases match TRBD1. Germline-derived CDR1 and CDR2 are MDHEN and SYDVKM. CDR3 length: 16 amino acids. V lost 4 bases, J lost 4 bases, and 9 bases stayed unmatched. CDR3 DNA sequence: TGTGCCAGCAGTTCAATAGGACAGGTTCTTAATGAAAAACTGTTTTTT. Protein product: CASSSIGQVLNEKLFF. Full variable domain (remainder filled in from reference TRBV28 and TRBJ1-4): DVKVTQSSRYLVKRTGEKVFLECVQDMDHENMFWYRQDPGLGLRLIYFSYDVKMKEKGDIPEGYSVSREKKERFSLILESASTNQTSMYLCASSSIGQVLNEKLFFGSGTQLSVL.

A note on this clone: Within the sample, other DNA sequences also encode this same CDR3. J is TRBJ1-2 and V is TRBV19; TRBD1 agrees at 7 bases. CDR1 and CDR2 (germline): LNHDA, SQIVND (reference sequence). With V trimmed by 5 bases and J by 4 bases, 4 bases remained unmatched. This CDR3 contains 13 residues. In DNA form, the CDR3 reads TGTGCCAGTAGTCCGGACAGGCCCTATGGCTACACCTTC. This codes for CASSPDRPYGYTF.

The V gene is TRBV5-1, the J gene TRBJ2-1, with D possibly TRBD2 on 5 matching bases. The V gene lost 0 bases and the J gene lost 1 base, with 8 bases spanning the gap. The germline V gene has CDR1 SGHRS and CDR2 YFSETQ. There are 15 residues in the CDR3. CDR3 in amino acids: CASSLGGSSYNEQFF. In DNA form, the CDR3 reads TGCGCCAGCAGCTTGGGAGGGAGTTCCTACAATGAGCAGTTCTTC.

CDR3 nucleotides: TGTGCCACTAGGGACAGCAACTACGAGCAGTACTTC. Its translation: CATRDSNYEQYF. The rearrangement links TRBV6-6 to TRBJ2-7, with TRBD1 matching 7 bases. This CDR3 has 12 amino acids. V gave up 10 bases and J gave up 3 bases; unmatched junction bases: 6. CDR1 MNHNY and CDR2 SVGAGI come from the germline V gene (reference sequence).

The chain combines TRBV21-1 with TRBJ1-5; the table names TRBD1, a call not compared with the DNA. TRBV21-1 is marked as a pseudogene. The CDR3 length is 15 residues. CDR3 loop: CASTTPGTVNQPQHF. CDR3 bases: TGTGCCAGCACCACACCCGGGACAGTCAATCAGCCCCAGCATTTT.

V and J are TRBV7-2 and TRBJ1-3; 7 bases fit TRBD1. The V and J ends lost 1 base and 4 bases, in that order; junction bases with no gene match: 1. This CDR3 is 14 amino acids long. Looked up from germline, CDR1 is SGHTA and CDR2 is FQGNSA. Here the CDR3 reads CASSLGTGGNTIYF. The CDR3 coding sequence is TGTGCCAGCAGCTTAGGGACAGGAGGAAACACCATATATTTT.

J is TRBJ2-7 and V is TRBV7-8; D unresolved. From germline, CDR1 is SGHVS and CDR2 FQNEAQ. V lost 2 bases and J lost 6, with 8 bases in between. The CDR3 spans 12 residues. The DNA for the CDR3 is TGTGCCAGCAGCTTAACTGCAGGCGAGCAGTACTTC. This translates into CASSLTAGEQYF.

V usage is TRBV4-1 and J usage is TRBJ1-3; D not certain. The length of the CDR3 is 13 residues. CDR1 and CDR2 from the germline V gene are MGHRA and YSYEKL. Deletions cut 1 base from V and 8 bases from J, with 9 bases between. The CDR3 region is CASSQGGLDTIYF. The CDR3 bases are TGCGCCAGCAGCCAAGGTGGGCTCGACACCATATATTTT.